The table lists the clone carrying this TCR beta chain with a few counts. Its target is not known. This record comes from a study of beta chain features in type 1 diabetes. CD45RO/CCR7/CD25/CD127/CD95/CD27 staining was used to isolate CD4+ naive, central memory, regulatory and stem cell-like memory cells by sorting. Investigators reverse transcribed all isolated RNA, so they sequenced expressed TCRB transcripts. Repertoires were generated with immunoSEQ multiplex PCR, while TCRdb's copy carries only in-frame clones and drops some. The repertoire includes fewer than 350,000 clones, around 20% of them detected once, and approximately 0.046% sits in the top ten. Whole-study findings and limits: More deletions and fewer insertions at VDJ junctions were seen in type 1 diabetes patients.

The CDR3 contains 15 residues. CDR1 SGHRS and CDR2 YFSETQ come from the germline V gene. V gave up 4 bases and J gave up 6 bases; unmatched junction bases: 10. The chain uses TRBV5-1 and TRBJ2-1, with 7 bases that match TRBD1. Sequenced input: naive CD4+ T cells from blood. This clonotype originated in a woman between 18 and 30 years old in good health. In DNA form, the CDR3 reads TGCGCCAGCAGCGCGGACAGGTTGTCTGCCAATGAGCAGTTCTTC. It is translated as CASSADRLSANEQFF.